Shown below are 14 T cell receptor beta chains from a single sample sequenced in a study of shared clonotypes between healthy human individuals. TCRdb's copy holds only in-frame clones and misses some; the assay was immunoSEQ multiplex PCR. The table has more than 450,000 clones, 79% seen once. What was sequenced was PBMCs. These receptor sequences come from a woman in her thirties or forties in good health. Some clones in this sample may be carry-over from other donors' samples.

A remark on this clone: The same CDR3 is also encoded by other DNA sequences in this sample. The chain recombines TRBV18 with TRBJ1-4; D might be TRBD1 (5 bases). Germline V CDR1 and CDR2: KGHSH, LQKENI. The CDR3 has 15 residues. Trimming pared 4 bases from V and 0 bases from J, leaving 9 bases between. The CDR3 DNA reads as TGTGCCAGCTCACTCCGACAGACAACTAATGAAAAACTGTTTTTT. It encodes CASSLRQTTNEKLFF.

The chain is built from TRBV7-8 and TRBJ1-3, with 10 nucleotides matching TRBD1. Germline V lookup: CDR1 SGHVS, CDR2 FQNEAQ. This CDR3 is built from 16 residues. J gave up 4 bases and V 5 bases, and 8 bases lay outside the gene matches. The DNA for the CDR3 is TGTGCCAGCAGCCCGATAGGACAGGGGGGAGGAAACACCATATATTTT. Residues: CASSPIGQGGGNTIYF.

This clone was detected only a few times. DNA for the CDR3: TGTGCCAGCAGCTTAGGGATCGTGAACACTGAAGCTTTCTTT. Its protein product is CASSLGIVNTEAFF. The chain carries TRBV5-6 and TRBJ1-1, with D uncertain. V lost 2 bases, J lost 0 bases, and 8 bases lay in between. This CDR3 comprises 14 residues. CDR1 and CDR2 (germline): SGHDT, YYEEEE.

The table lists this clone with a count of one. The gene calls are TRBV18 and TRBJ2-1; D assignment may be TRBD1 or TRBD2 (5 bases each). V shed 3 bases and J shed 10 bases, with 19 bases lying between them. This CDR3 spans 15 amino acids. Germline CDR1 KGHSH, CDR2 LQKENI. In DNA form, the CDR3 reads TGTGCCAGCTCACCCCGGGGCGACCTAACGGGGGAGCAGTTCTTC. Translation gives CASSPRGDLTGEQFF.

CDR3 bases: TGTGCCACCACCGTCCGCGGACTAGCGGGAGGTGCCACCGGGGAGCTGTTTTTT. Translation: CATTVRGLAGGATGELFF. The chain carries TRBV15 and TRBJ2-2; TRBD2 aligns across 14 bases. Germline CDR1 and CDR2: LNHNV and YYDKDF (reference sequence). V lost 7 bases to trimming and J lost 4 bases; unmatched junction nucleotides: 11. This CDR3 has 18 residues.

The gene calls are TRBV28 and TRBJ2-7; no clear D gene. CDR3 length: 15 amino acids. Germline loops: CDR1 MDHEN, CDR2 SYDVKM. Between the trimmed V and J ends, which lost 5 bases and 2 bases, there was a span of 16 bases. The CDR3 sequence: CASSGPLAATYEQYF. The CDR3 region has the DNA TGTGCCAGCAGTGGCCCCCTGGCGGCAACCTACGAGCAGTACTTC.

The chain couples TRBV6-1 to TRBJ2-7, with D perhaps TRBD2 (6 bases). V lost 6 bases and J lost 9, with 12 bases in between. CDR1 is MNHNS and CDR2 is SASEGT in the germline V gene. The CDR3 runs 11 residues. CDR3 in DNA: TGTGCCAGCAGCTCCCACGGGGGGCAGTACTTC. Residues: CASSSHGGQYF.

This rearrangement joins TRBV27 to TRBJ2-1, with D perhaps assigned TRBD1 or TRBD2 (5 bases each). The germline V and J ends were trimmed by 5 bases and 9 bases, with 11 bases remaining between them. Germline V gene data show CDR1 as MNHEY and CDR2 as SMNVEV (reference sequence). CDR3 length equals 12 residues. The CDR3 loop reads CASSPYGGEQFF. DNA for the CDR3: TGTGCCAGCAGTCCCTATGGGGGTGAGCAGTTCTTC.

The V gene is TRBV27, the J gene TRBJ2-1; D is ambiguous. This CDR3 comprises 16 residues. The V gene lost 5 bases and the J gene lost 2 bases, with 16 bases spanning the gap. Germline V gene lookup returns CDR1 MNHEY and CDR2 SMNVEV (reference sequence). CDR3 protein: CASSPLVLATYNEQFF. For the CDR3, the DNA is TGTGCCAGCAGTCCTCTCGTCCTGGCTACCTACAATGAGCAGTTCTTC.

This clone appeared a single time. V is TRBV23-1 and J is TRBJ2-1, with D unresolved. TRBV23-1 is given ORF status, its function remaining uncertain. The CDR3 is 13 residues long. Trimming removed 0 bases from V and 5 bases from J, with 5 bases in between. The CDR3 reads CASSQSVNNEQFF. The CDR3 region has the DNA TGCGCCAGCAGTCAATCGGTAAACAATGAGCAGTTCTTC.

Notes on this clone: Within the sample, other DNA sequences also encode this same CDR3. The rearrangement joins TRBV6-5 to TRBJ2-6, with TRBD2 as a possible D gene (5 bases). Germline CDR1 MNHEY, CDR2 SVGAGI. V lost 8 bases to trimming and J lost 1 base, with 9 bases between them. The CDR3 length is 14 residues. CDR3 coding DNA: TGTGCCAGCTCCGGACTGTCTGGGGCCAACGTCCTGACTTTC. It codes for CASSGLSGANVLTF.

The CDR3 here is CASRLRDRASNEQFF. The DNA of the CDR3 is TGTGCCAGCAGACTCCGGGACAGGGCCTCCAATGAGCAGTTCTTC. The chain links TRBV28 to TRBJ2-1; TRBD1 matches 9 bases. With V trimmed by 6 bases and J by 6 bases, 9 bases remained unmatched. The CDR3 covers 15 residues. Germline CDR1 MDHEN, CDR2 SYDVKM. The whole variable domain, filled in from reference TRBV28 and TRBJ2-1, reads DVKVTQSSRYLVKRTGEKVFLECVQDMDHENMFWYRQDPGLGLRLIYFSYDVKMKEKGDIPEGYSVSREKKERFSLILESASTNQTSMYLCASRLRDRASNEQFFGPGTRLTVL.

The sample holds a few counts of this clone. This chain uses TRBV30 with TRBJ2-1; TRBD2 matches at 9 bases. With V trimmed by 1 base and J by 9 bases, 7 bases remained unmatched. In germline, CDR1 is GTSNPN, CDR2 SVGIG (reference sequence). The CDR3 has 14 residues. The CDR3 loop reads CAWSGSGRFGEQFF. CDR3 coding DNA: TGTGCCTGGAGTGGTAGCGGGAGATTTGGTGAGCAGTTCTTC.

This clone was observed a handful of times. The chain couples TRBV4-3 to TRBJ2-7; D perhaps matches TRBD2 (6 bases). The CDR3 totals 15 residues. V was cut by 1 base and J by 4 bases, with 14 bases left in between. Germline lookup yields CDR1 LGHNA and CDR2 YSLEER. As DNA, the CDR3 is TGCGCCAGCAGCCAAGCTTTCGGCCTAGCGTACGAGCAGTACTTC. Translation gives CASSQAFGLAYEQYF.